A selection of T cell receptor beta chains follows, all from one sample in a study of vaccination effects on CD4 cells after COVID-19. Generated by immunoSEQ multiplex PCR, the TCRdb table keeps only in-frame clones and is missing some. The table includes 25,000 to 30,000 clones, approximately 65% detected once. What these receptors recognize is not known. This specimen was CD4+ T cells from PBMCs cultured without peptide, taken before COVID-19 vaccination. These receptors all come from a human donor who received a COVID-19 vaccine. CDR3s include the opening cysteine and the closing phenylalanine or tryptophan. D genes are given only for firm matches. A row's size may be missing; if present it is once, few, many or a size class.

DNA | CDR3 | D | length | V | size | J
TGCGCCAGCAGTGATATGGGGGGACACCCACGTCCCCATGAGCAGTTCTTC | CASSDMGGHPRPHEQFF | NA | 17 | TRBV10-1 | few | TRBJ2-1
TGCGCCAGCAGCTTCGGGACAGGGGGCCTGAACACTGAAGCTTTCTTT | CASSFGTGGLNTEAFF | TRBD1 | 16 | TRBV5-1 | NA | TRBJ1-1
TGTGCCAGCAGCCAACCGGGACTAGCGGGAGTTGGAGGGACCGGGGAGCTGTTTTTT | CASSQPGLAGVGGTGELFF | TRBD2 | 19 | TRBV7-6 | few | TRBJ2-2
TGTGCCAGCAGCCCCCACCGGCAGGAAGCTTTCTTT | CASSPHRQEAFF | NA | 12 | TRBV6-5 | NA | TRBJ1-1
TGTGCCAGTAGTACCCAGCGGGTTCCCTACGAGCAGTACTTC | CASSTQRVPYEQYF | NA | 14 | TRBV19 | few | TRBJ2-7
TGCGCCAGCAGTTTTCCCCTCGGGGAGCTGTTTTTT | CASSFPLGELFF | NA | 12 | TRBV10-1 | few | TRBJ2-2
TGTGCCAGCAGCTTGGAGGGGGAGACCCAGTACTTC | CASSLEGETQYF | NA | 12 | TRBV5-4 | NA | TRBJ2-5
TGTGCCAGCAGGAGGTCGCAGCATCAAGAGACCCAGTACTTC | CASRRSQHQETQYF | NA | 14 | TRBV6-5 | once | TRBJ2-5
TGCGCCAGCAGCTTGGGAGACCCAGGGTATGGCTACACCTTC | CASSLGDPGYGYTF | NA | 14 | TRBV5-1 | NA | TRBJ1-2
TGTGCCAGCAGCCGGCGGGGCCACGAGCAGTACTTC | CASSRRGHEQYF | NA | 12 | TRBV2 | few | TRBJ2-7
TGTGCCTGGAGTGGGGGGCCCCAGCCCCAGCATTTT | CAWSGGPQPQHF | NA | 12 | TRBV30 | NA | TRBJ1-5
TGTGCCCGAACTTTTGGACTAGCGGGAGGGCCTGGAGATACGCAGTATTTT | CARTFGLAGGPGDTQYF | TRBD2 | 17 | TRBV6-7 | once | TRBJ2-3
TGTGCCAGCAGCTTGGTGGTGGGTACCGGGGAGCTGTTTTTT | CASSLVVGTGELFF | NA | 14 | TRBV5-6 | NA | TRBJ2-2
TGTGCCAGCAAACAGGGAGATTGGAACGAGCAGTACTTC | CASKQGDWNEQYF | NA | 13 | TRBV25-1 | NA | TRBJ2-7
TGTGCCAGCAGCCAAGAAGGGGGACGGACCGGGGAGCTGTTTTTT | CASSQEGGRTGELFF | NA | 15 | TRBV4-2 | medium-sized | TRBJ2-2
TGTGCCAGCAGTGTAGCGCCAAAGAACACCGGGGAGCTGTTTTTT | CASSVAPKNTGELFF | NA | 15 | TRBV6-1 | NA | TRBJ2-2
TGTGCCTGGACCCCGGGGGGGAGGGCAGATACGCAGTATTTT | CAWTPGGRADTQYF | TRBD2 | 14 | TRBV30 | few | TRBJ2-3